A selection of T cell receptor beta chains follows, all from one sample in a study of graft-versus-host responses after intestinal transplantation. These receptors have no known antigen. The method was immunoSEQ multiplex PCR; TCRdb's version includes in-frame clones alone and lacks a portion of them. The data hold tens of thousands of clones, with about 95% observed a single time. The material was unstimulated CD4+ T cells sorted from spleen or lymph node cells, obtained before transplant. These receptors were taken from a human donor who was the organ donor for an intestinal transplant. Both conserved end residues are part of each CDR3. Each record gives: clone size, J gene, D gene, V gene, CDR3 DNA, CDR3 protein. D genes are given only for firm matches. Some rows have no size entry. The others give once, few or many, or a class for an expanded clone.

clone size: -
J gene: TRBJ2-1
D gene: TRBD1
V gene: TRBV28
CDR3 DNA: TGTGCCAGCAGATGGGGGACAGGGGGTAGTTTTAGCAATGAGCAGTTCTTC
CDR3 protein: CASRWGTGGSFSNEQFF

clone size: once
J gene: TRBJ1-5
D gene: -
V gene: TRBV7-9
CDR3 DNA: TGTGCCAGCAGCTTACGGGAAAGTCAGCCCCAGCATTTT
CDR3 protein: CASSLRESQPQHF

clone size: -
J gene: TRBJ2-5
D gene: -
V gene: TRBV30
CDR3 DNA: TGTGCCTGGAATATAGGGCAGCTGCAAGAGACCCAGTACTTC
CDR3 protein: CAWNIGQLQETQYF

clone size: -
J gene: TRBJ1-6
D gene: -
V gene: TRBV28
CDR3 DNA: TGTGCCAGCAGTTTAATCGGGCAGGGGACCTTTAGGTCACCCCTCCACTTT
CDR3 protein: CASSLIGQGTFRSPLHF

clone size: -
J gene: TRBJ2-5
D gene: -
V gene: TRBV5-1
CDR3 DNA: TGCGCCAGCAGCCCGGGACCGGTACAAGAGACCCAGTACTTC
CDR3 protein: CASSPGPVQETQYF

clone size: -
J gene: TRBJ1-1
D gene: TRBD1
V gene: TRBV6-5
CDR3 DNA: TGTGCCAGCAGTCTGGACAGGGTGACTGAAGCTTTCTTT
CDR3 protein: CASSLDRVTEAFF

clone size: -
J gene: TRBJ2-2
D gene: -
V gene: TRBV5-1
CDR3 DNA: TGCGCCAGCAGCTTTAGCGGAACCGGGGAGCTGTTTTTT
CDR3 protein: CASSFSGTGELFF

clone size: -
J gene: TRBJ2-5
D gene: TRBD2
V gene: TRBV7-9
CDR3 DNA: TGTGCCAGCAGTGGGACTAGCGGGGTGTGGGAGACCCAGTACTTC
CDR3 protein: CASSGTSGVWETQYF

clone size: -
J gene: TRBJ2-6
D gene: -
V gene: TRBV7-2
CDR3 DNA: TGTGCCAGCAGCCTGAGGGGCGGGGCCAACGTCCTGACTTTC
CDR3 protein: CASSLRGGANVLTF

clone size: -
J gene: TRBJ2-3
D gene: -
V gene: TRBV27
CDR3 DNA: TGTGCCAGCCAACGGAGGGTGGGACTTACAGATACGCAGTATTTT
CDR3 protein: CASQRRVGLTDTQYF

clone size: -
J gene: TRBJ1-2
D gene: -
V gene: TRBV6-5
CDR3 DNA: TGTGCCAGCAGTTACGGACCAGTCAACGGCTACACCTTC
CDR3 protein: CASSYGPVNGYTF

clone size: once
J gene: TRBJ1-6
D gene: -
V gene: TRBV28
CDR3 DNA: TGTGCCAGCAGTGGCTCCGGGACGGGCGATTCACCCCTCCACTTT
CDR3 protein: CASSGSGTGDSPLHF

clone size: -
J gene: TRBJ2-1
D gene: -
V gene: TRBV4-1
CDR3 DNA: TGCGCCAGCAGCCACGGTGGGGGCGCGAAAAATGAGCAGTTCTTC
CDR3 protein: CASSHGGGAKNEQFF

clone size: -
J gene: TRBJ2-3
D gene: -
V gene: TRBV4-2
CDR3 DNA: TGTGCCAGCAGCCAAGAGACCTTCACAGATACGCAGTATTTT
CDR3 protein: CASSQETFTDTQYF

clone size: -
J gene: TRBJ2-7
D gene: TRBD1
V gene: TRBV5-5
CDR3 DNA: TGTGCCAGCAGCTTGGGACAGGGGGCCTACGAGCAGTACTTC
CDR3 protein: CASSLGQGAYEQYF

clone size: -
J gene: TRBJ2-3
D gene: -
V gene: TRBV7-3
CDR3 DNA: TGTGCCAGCAGCCCCGACAGCGGGCCGCAGTATTTT
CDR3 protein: CASSPDSGPQYF

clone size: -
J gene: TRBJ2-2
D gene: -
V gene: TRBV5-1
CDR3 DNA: TGCGCCAGCAGCTCACAGGGCACCGGGGAGCTGTTTTTT
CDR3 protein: CASSSQGTGELFF

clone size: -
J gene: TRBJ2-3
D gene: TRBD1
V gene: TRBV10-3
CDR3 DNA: TGTGCCATCAGTCCGGGACAGGGGTCCACAGATACGCAGTATTTT
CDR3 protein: CAISPGQGSTDTQYF

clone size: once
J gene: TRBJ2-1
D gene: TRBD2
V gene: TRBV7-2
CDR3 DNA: TGTGCCAGCAAGCTTATGTCAGGGAGGGTTAACAATGAGCAGTTCTTC
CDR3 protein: CASKLMSGRVNNEQFF

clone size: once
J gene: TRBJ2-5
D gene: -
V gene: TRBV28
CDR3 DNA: TGTGCCAGCAGTTTATACAGGGCCCAAGAGACCCAGTACTTC
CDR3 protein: CASSLYRAQETQYF

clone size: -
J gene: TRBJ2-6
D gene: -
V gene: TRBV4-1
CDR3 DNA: TGCGCCAGCAGCCAAGATACGGGCGCGGCAGCTTCTGGGGCCAACGTCCTGACTTTC
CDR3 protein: CASSQDTGAAASGANVLTF

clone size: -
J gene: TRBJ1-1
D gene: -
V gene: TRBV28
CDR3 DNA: TGTGCCAGCCTGGCCTCAACTCATGGAGCTTTCTTT
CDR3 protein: CASLASTHGAFF

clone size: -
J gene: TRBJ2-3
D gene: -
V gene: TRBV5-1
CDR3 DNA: TGCGCCAGCAGCGGGGAGTCCGGGGGAGGCACAGATACGCAGTATTTT
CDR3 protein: CASSGESGGGTDTQYF

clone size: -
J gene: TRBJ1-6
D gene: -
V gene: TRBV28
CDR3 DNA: TGTGCCAGCAGTTCTGCGGGACTCCTTGGCCACTTT
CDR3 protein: CASSSAGLLGHF

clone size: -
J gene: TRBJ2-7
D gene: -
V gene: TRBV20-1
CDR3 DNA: TGCAGTCTCGGACAGTACGGGCAGTACTTC
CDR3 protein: CSLGQYGQYF

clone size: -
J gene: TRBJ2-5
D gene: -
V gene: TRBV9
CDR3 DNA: TGTGCCAGCAGCCAGTCGACAGGACAAGAGACCCAGTACTTC
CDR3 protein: CASSQSTGQETQYF

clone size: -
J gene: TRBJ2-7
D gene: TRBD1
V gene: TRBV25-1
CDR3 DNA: TGTGCCAGCAAGGGGACAGGGGCCCGCGAGCAGTACTTC
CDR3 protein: CASKGTGAREQYF

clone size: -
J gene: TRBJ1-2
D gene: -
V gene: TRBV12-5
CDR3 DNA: TGTGCTAGTGGTTTGGCAGGAACCGAGCTTTATGGCTACACCTTC
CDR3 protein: CASGLAGTELYGYTF

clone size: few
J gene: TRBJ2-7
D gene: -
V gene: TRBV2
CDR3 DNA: TGTGCCAGCAGGGAGACGAGCGCCTCCTACGAGCAGTACTTC
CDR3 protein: CASRETSASYEQYF

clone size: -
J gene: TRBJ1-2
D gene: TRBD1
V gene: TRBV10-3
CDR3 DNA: TGTGCCGCAGCGTTCGGGACAGGGGAGGGCTACACCTTC
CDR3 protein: CAAAFGTGEGYTF

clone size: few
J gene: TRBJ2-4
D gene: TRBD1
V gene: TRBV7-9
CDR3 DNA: TGTGCCAGCAGCCCCAAGGACAGGGAGTACATTCAGTACTTC
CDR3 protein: CASSPKDREYIQYF

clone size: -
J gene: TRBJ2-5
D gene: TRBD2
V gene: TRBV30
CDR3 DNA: TGTGCCTCGACTAGCGGGGGGGCAGAGACCCAGTACTTC
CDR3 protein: CASTSGGAETQYF

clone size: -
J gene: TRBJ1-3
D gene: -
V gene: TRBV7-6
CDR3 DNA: TGTGCCAGCAGCTTAGCGCTTACAGGGCAAGGAAACACCATATATTTT
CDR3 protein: CASSLALTGQGNTIYF

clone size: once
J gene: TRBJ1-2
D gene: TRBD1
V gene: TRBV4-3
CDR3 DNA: TGCGCCAGCAGCCAACGACGGGACAGAAGAAACTATGGCTACACCTTC
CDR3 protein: CASSQRRDRRNYGYTF

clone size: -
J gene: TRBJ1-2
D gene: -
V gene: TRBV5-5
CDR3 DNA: TGTGCCAGCAGCTTGGACAGGGACTATGGCTACACCTTC
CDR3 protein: CASSLDRDYGYTF

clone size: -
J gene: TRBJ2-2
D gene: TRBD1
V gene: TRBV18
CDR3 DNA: TGTGCCAGCTCACCACGGGACAGGGTTCGGGCGAACACCGGGGAGCTGTTTTTT
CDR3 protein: CASSPRDRVRANTGELFF

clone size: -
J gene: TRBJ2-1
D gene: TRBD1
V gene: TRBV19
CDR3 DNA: TGTGCCAGTAGTAATCCCGGGACAGGGGGGACGAATGAGCAGTTCTTC
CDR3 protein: CASSNPGTGGTNEQFF

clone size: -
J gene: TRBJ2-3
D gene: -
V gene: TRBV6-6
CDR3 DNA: TGTGCCAGCAGCGATCGGGCCTACACAGATACGCAGTATTTT
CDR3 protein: CASSDRAYTDTQYF

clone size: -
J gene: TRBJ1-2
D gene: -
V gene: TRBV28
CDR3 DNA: TGTGCCAGCAGTTTATCCATCCGTGTTCTCGGCTACACCTTC
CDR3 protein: CASSLSIRVLGYTF

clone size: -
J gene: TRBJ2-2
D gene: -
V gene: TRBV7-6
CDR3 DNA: TGTGCCAGCAGCTTAGAGACAGTAAACACCGGGGAGCTGTTTTTT
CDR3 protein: CASSLETVNTGELFF

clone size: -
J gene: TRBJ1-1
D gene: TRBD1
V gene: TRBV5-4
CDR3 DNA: TGTGCCAGCAGCCCACGGACAGGGGGCACTGAAGCTTTCTTT
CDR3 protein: CASSPRTGGTEAFF

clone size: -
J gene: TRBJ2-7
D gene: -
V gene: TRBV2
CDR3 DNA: TGTGCCATCTCAAAAGAGTATAACTACGAGCAGTACTTC
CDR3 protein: CAISKEYNYEQYF